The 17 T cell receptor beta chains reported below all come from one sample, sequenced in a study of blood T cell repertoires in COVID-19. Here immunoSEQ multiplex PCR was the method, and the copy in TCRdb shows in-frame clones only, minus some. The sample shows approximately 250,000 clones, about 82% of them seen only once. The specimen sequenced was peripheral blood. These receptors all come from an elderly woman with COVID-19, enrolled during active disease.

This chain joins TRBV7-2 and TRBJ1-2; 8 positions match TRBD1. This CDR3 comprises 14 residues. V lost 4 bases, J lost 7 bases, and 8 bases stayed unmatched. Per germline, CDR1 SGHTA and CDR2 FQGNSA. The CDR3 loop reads CASSSGQGEGGYTF. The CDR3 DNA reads TGTGCCAGCAGCTCCGGACAGGGAGAGGGTGGCTACACCTTC. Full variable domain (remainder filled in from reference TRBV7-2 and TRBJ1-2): GAGVSQSPSNKVTEKGKDVELRCDPISGHTALYWYRQSLGQGLEFLIYFQGNSAPDKSGLPSDRFSAERTGGSVSTLTIQRTQQEDSAVYLCASSSGQGEGGYTFGSGTRLTVV.

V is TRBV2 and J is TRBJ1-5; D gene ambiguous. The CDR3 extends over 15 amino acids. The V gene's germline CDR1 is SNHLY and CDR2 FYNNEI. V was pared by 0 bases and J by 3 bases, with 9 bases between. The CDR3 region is CASSEAGSANQPQHF. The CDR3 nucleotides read TGTGCCAGCAGTGAAGCGGGCAGTGCCAATCAGCCCCAGCATTTT.

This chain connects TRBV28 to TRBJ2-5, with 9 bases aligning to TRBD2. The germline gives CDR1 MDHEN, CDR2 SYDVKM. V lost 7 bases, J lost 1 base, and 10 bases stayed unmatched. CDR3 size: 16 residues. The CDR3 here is CASTQRGAKIQETQYF. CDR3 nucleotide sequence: TGTGCCAGCACCCAGCGGGGGGCCAAAATCCAAGAGACCCAGTACTTC.

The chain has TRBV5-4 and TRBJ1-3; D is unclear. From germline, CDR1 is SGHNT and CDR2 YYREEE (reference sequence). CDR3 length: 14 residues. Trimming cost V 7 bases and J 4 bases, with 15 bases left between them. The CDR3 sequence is CASQPGEAGNTIYF. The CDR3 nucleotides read TGTGCCAGCCAACCCGGGGAGGCAGGAAACACCATATATTTT.

The CDR3 DNA sequence: TGCGCCAGCAGCCTCCGGACTAGCGGGGGGATGAAGGAGCTGTTTTTT. Protein sequence: CASSLRTSGGMKELFF. The J gene is TRBJ2-2, the V gene TRBV4-1, with TRBD2 matching 14 bases. V gave up 4 bases and J gave up 10 bases; unmatched junction bases: 8. CDR1 and CDR2 from the germline V gene are MGHRA and YSYEKL. The CDR3 has 16 residues.

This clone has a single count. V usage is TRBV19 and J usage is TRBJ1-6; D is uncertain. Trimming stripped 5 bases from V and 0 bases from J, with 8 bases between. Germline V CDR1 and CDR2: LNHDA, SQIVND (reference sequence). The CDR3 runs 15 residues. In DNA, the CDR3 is TGTGCCAGTAGTTCTGGGAGCTCCTATAATTCACCCCTCCACTTT. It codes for CASSSGSSYNSPLHF.

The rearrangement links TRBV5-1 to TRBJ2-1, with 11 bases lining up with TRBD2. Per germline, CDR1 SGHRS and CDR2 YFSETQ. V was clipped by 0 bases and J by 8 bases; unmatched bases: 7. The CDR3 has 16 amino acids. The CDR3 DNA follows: TGCGCCAGCAGCTTGGATGGTAGCGGGGGGGCCGATGAGCAGTTCTTC. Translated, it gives CASSLDGSGGADEQFF.

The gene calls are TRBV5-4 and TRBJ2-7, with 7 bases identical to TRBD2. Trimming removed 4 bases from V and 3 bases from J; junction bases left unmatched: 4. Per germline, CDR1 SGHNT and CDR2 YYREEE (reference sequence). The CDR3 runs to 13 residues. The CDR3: CASSLPGGYEQYF. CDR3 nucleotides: TGTGCCAGCAGCCTTCCGGGGGGCTACGAGCAGTACTTC.

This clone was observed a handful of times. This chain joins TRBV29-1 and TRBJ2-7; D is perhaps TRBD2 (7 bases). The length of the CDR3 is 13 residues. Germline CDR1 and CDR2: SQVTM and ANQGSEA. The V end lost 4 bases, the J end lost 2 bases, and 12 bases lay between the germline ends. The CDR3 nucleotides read TGCAGCGTTGGAACGCGGGGGCCCTACGAGCAGTACTTC. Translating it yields CSVGTRGPYEQYF.

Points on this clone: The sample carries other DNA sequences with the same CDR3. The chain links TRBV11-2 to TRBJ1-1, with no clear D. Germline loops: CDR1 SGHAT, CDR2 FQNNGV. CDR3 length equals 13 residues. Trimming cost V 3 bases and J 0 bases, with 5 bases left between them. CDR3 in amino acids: CASSLSLNTEAFF. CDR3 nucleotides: TGTGCCAGCAGCTTGAGTTTGAACACTGAAGCTTTCTTT.

CDR3 nucleotides: TGTGCCAGTAGTTGGAGCGATCAGCCCCAGCATTTT. Its translation: CASSWSDQPQHF. The chain combines TRBV19 with TRBJ1-5; no clear D gene. Trimming cost V 5 bases and J 5 bases, with 7 bases left between them. The CDR3 spans 12 residues. Germline V CDR1 and CDR2: LNHDA, SQIVND (reference sequence).

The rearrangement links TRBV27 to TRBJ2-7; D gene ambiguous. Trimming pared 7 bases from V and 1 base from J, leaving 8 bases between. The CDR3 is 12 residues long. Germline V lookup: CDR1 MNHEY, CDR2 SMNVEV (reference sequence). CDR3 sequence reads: CASNLESYEQYV. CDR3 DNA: TGTGCCAGCAATCTTGAGTCCTACGAGCAGTACGTC.

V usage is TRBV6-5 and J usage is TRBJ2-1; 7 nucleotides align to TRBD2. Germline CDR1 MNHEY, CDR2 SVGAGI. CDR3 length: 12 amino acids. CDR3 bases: TGTGTGGTAGCGGGCTATTACAATGAGCAGTTCTTC. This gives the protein CVVAGYYNEQFF.

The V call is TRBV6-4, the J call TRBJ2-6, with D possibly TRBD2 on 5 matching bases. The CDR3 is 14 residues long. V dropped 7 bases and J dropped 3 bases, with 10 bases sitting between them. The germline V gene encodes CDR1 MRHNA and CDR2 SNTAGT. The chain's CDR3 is CASKTGFGANVLTF. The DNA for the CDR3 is TGTGCCAGCAAGACGGGGTTTGGGGCCAACGTCCTGACTTTC.

CDR3 nucleotide sequence: TGCGCCAGCAGCCCAAGGGGACTTTCGGGGAATGAGCAGTTCTTC. It yields the protein CASSPRGLSGNEQFF. The J gene is TRBJ2-1, the V gene TRBV5-1, with D tentatively TRBD2 (6 bases). Germline lookup yields CDR1 SGHRS and CDR2 YFSETQ. V dropped 4 bases and J dropped 7 bases, with 18 bases sitting between them. This CDR3 region has 15 residues.

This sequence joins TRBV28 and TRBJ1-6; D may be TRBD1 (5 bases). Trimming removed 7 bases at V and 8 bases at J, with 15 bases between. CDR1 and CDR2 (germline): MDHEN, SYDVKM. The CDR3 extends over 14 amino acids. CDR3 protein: CASTSGGLYSPLHF. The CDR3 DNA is TGTGCCAGCACCTCGGGGGGGTTATATTCACCCCTCCACTTT.

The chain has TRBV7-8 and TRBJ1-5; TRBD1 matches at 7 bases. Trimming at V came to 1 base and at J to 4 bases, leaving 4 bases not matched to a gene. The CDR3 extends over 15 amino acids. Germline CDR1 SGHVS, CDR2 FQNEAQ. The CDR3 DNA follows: TGTGCCAGCAGCTTAGAGGGGACAGTTAATCAGCCCCAGCATTTT. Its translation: CASSLEGTVNQPQHF.